Listed below are T cell receptor beta chains from one sample, sequenced in a study of CD8 T cells in ankylosing spondylitis. Using its own MiXCR run on the 5' RACE reads, TCRdb lists one record per CDR3 protein. The table records about 450,000 distinct CDR3 sequences, approximately 26% of them present only once. The sample was blood, either unsorted or a sorted T cell fraction (not recorded which). Receptors were obtained from a male donor with ankylosing spondylitis. CDR3s leave out the opening cysteine and the closing phenylalanine or tryptophan. A D gene is named only where the DNA matches it firmly. Size is stated for part of the rows, as once, few or many counts, or as a class when the clone is expanded.

length: 15
size: few
V: TRBV18
D: .
J: TRBJ1-3
CDR3: ASTAAPGRSSGNTIY

length: 15
size: .
V: TRBV3-1
D: TRBD1
J: TRBJ1-2
CDR3: ASSPDRTGRGGYGYT

length: 14
size: .
V: TRBV6-5
D: TRBD1
J: TRBJ1-2
CDR3: ASSYSRQGASGGYT

length: 13
size: .
V: TRBV5-1
D: .
J: TRBJ2-3
CDR3: ASSYLPDLTDTQY

length: 10
size: .
V: TRBV6-6
D: TRBD2
J: TRBJ2-1
CDR3: ASSESGTRGF

length: 11
size: few
V: TRBV29-1
D: TRBD2
J: TRBJ2-1
CDR3: SVGLAGFNEQF

length: 13
size: .
V: TRBV20-1
D: .
J: TRBJ2-1
CDR3: SARGRDFIYNEQF

length: 11
size: .
V: TRBV5-1
D: TRBD2
J: TRBJ2-5
CDR3: ASSIREGETQY

length: 11
size: few
V: TRBV5-1
D: .
J: TRBJ1-1
CDR3: ASHRDSTFEAF

length: 12
size: few
V: TRBV29-1
D: .
J: TRBJ2-1
CDR3: SVAGRSSYNEQF

length: 14
size: few
V: TRBV5-5
D: TRBD2
J: TRBJ2-1
CDR3: ASSLGGTSSTSEQF

length: 12
size: few
V: TRBV4-1
D: .
J: TRBJ2-3
CDR3: ASSQGSSEDTQY

length: 10
size: .
V: TRBV15
D: .
J: TRBJ1-2
CDR3: ATSTGVYGYT

length: 15
size: .
V: TRBV20-1
D: TRBD1
J: TRBJ1-1
CDR3: SARDQGQADSYTEAF

length: 13
size: .
V: TRBV7-2
D: .
J: TRBJ2-1
CDR3: ASSWVGVSYNEQF

length: 14
size: .
V: TRBV5-1
D: TRBD2
J: TRBJ2-5
CDR3: ASSLFTTSAEETQY

length: 10
size: .
V: TRBV30
D: .
J: TRBJ1-1
CDR3: AWIERRTEAF

length: 11
size: .
V: TRBV7-2
D: .
J: TRBJ1-2
CDR3: ASSLGGKDGYT

length: 10
size: .
V: TRBV12-5
D: .
J: TRBJ2-1
CDR3: ASGADSGEQF

length: 14
size: .
V: TRBV6-2/TRBV6-3
D: .
J: TRBJ1-6
CDR3: ASRTFLRSAGSPLH

length: 13
size: .
V: TRBV12-3/TRBV12-4
D: TRBD1
J: TRBJ1-1
CDR3: ASSLERGTGGWAF

length: 10
size: .
V: TRBV29-1
D: .
J: TRBJ2-2
CDR3: SVRGNTGELF

length: 15
size: many
V: TRBV12-3/TRBV12-4
D: TRBD1
J: TRBJ2-1
CDR3: ASSKAGTGVSYNEQF

length: 13
size: .
V: TRBV7-2
D: .
J: TRBJ2-5
CDR3: ASRPGTTGVETQY

length: 13
size: .
V: TRBV11-2
D: .
J: TRBJ2-1
CDR3: ASSPGASGTNEQF

length: 13
size: .
V: TRBV24-1
D: .
J: TRBJ2-2
CDR3: ATQGGVMNTGELF

length: 13
size: .
V: TRBV2
D: .
J: TRBJ1-4
CDR3: ASSGTSATNEKLF

length: 11
size: .
V: TRBV7-8
D: .
J: TRBJ2-1
CDR3: ASSLIVANEQF

length: 15
size: .
V: TRBV24-1
D: .
J: TRBJ2-2
CDR3: ATSGTTGAENTGELF

length: 12
size: .
V: TRBV24-1
D: TRBD1
J: TRBJ1-2
CDR3: ATSRGRGLSGYT

length: 13
size: few
V: TRBV20-1
D: .
J: TRBJ2-3
CDR3: SASASATSTDTQY

length: 16
size: .
V: TRBV6-1
D: .
J: TRBJ1-5
CDR3: ASSEGEVDWGFNQPQH

length: 12
size: .
V: TRBV3-1
D: .
J: TRBJ2-3
CDR3: ASSRTYRTDTQY

length: 12
size: few
V: TRBV27
D: .
J: TRBJ1-2
CDR3: ASSLIRGDYGYT

length: 13
size: .
V: TRBV5-5
D: TRBD1
J: TRBJ2-1
CDR3: ASSSQGAGRNEQF

length: 14
size: .
V: TRBV19
D: TRBD2
J: TRBJ2-3
CDR3: ASSRIAGGGADTQY

length: 14
size: .
V: TRBV7-8
D: TRBD2
J: TRBJ2-1
CDR3: ASSRRGLAGYNEQF

length: 14
size: few
V: TRBV20-1
D: .
J: TRBJ2-1
CDR3: SARDPGHQGGNEQF

length: 14
size: .
V: TRBV20-1
D: TRBD2
J: TRBJ2-1
CDR3: SARDLGLAGLNEQF

length: 17
size: .
V: TRBV11-2
D: .
J: TRBJ2-1
CDR3: ASSPIRQSDGASYNEQS

length: 13
size: few
V: TRBV29-1
D: TRBD2
J: TRBJ2-3
CDR3: SVRIGRWSTDTQY